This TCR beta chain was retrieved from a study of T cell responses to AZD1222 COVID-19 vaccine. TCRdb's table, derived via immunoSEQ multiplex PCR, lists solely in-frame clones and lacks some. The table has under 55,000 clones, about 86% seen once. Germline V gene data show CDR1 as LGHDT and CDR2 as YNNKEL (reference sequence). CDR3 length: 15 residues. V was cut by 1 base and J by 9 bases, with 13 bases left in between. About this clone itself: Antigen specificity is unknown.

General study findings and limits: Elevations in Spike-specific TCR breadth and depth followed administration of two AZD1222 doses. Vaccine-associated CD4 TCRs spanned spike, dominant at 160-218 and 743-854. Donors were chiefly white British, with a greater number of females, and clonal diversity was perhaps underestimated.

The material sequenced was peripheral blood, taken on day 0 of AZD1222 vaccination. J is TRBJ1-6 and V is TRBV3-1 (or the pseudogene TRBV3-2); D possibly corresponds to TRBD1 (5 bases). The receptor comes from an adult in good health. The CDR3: CASSQVRQGASPLHF. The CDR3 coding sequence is TGTGCCAGCAGCCAAGTTCGGCAGGGTGCTTCACCCCTCCACTTT.